This T cell receptor (beta chain) appears in the sequencing data of a study of T cells in localized non-small cell lung cancer. The table came from immunoSEQ multiplex PCR; TCRdb's copy has only in-frame clones and leaves some out. The repertoire holds some 51,000 clones, more than 80% seen once, with about 5.6% in the top ten. Germline loops: CDR1 LNHDA, CDR2 SQIVND (reference sequence). With 4 bases clipped from V and 2 bases from J, the junction kept 5 bases outside the gene matches. The CDR3 is 16 residues long. The source of this sequence is a woman aged 35-70 years with stage I lung adenocarcinoma. V is TRBV19 and J is TRBJ2-2; the match to TRBD1 covers 9 bases. Specimen: peripheral blood, collected before any cancer treatment. The CDR3 sequence is CASSNRGPTNTGELFF. The CDR3 coding sequence is TGTGCCAGTAGTAACAGGGGGCCGACCAACACCGGGGAGCTGTTTTTT.